Each of the 25 T cell receptor beta chains below was sequenced from the same sample in a study of shared clonotypes between healthy human individuals. The repertoire was sequenced with immunoSEQ multiplex PCR; TCRdb's copy has only in-frame clones and lacks some. The table shows around 750,000 clones, with approximately 79% occurring only once. The specimen sequenced was memory CD4+ T cells sorted from blood. As to subset: CD45RA-negative fraction. These receptors all come from a woman in her twenties or thirties in good health.

This chain joins TRBV19 and TRBJ2-3; D ambiguous. The CDR3 loop spans 13 amino acids. From germline, CDR1 is LNHDA and CDR2 SQIVND (reference sequence). V was trimmed by 6 bases and J by 5 bases, leaving 12 bases between them. The CDR3 nucleotides read TGTGCCAGTAGCGTCATTTTTGGAGATACGCAGTATTTT. Encoded protein: CASSVIFGDTQYF.

The chain employs TRBV7-6 and TRBJ2-5, with TRBD2 identical over 10 bases. This CDR3 is 15 amino acids long. V lost 5 bases and J lost 2; bases outside the gene matches: 5. Germline-derived CDR1 and CDR2 are SGHVS and FNYEAQ. The DNA for the CDR3 is TGTGCCAGCAGCCGGACTAGCGGAGGGCAAGAGACCCAGTACTTC. The encoded protein is CASSRTSGGQETQYF.

V usage is TRBV4-1 and J usage is TRBJ2-1; 11 nucleotides align to TRBD2. This CDR3 is built from 13 residues. The trim removed 1 base at V and 16 bases at J, leaving 6 bases unmatched. Germline values: CDR1 MGHRA, CDR2 YSYEKL. As DNA, the CDR3 is TGCGCCAGCAGCCAAGTTTCGACTAGCGGGACTTTCTTC. Translating it yields CASSQVSTSGTFF.

This clone occurred many times. CDR3 coding DNA: TGTGCCAGTAGCTGGGCCTTCTCTGGAAACACCATATATTTT. Translating it yields CASSWAFSGNTIYF. The chain couples TRBV19 to TRBJ1-3; no clear D. The germline V gene encodes CDR1 LNHDA and CDR2 SQIVND (reference sequence). The CDR3 is 14 residues long. Trimming stripped 6 bases from V and 0 bases from J, with 9 bases between.

CDR3 amino acids: CASSQERGPKQYF. DNA for the CDR3: TGCGCCAGCAGCCAAGAGCGCGGGCCTAAGCAGTATTTT. V and J are TRBV4-1 and TRBJ2-3; tentative D call: TRBD2 (5 bases). This CDR3 is 13 amino acids long. Germline CDR1 reads MGHRA; CDR2 reads YSYEKL. Trimming pared 0 bases from V and 11 bases from J, leaving 12 bases between.

This chain links TRBV25-1 with TRBJ2-1; TRBD1 aligns across 11 bases. In germline, CDR1 is MGHDK, CDR2 SYGVNS. The CDR3 totals 13 residues. V dropped 7 bases and J dropped 12; count of bases not matched to a gene: 8. CDR3 amino acids: CASTRDRGRRQFF. CDR3 sequence (DNA): TGTGCCAGCACAAGGGACAGGGGGAGACGGCAGTTCTTC. Full variable domain (missing parts from reference TRBV25-1 and TRBJ2-1): EADIYQTPRYLVIGTGKKITLECSQTMGHDKMYWYQQDPGMELHLIHYSYGVNSTEKGDLSSESTVSRIRTEHFPLTLESARPSHTSQYLCASTRDRGRRQFFGPGTRLTVL.

The rearrangement links TRBV27 to TRBJ2-1, with 8 bases identical to TRBD2. V lost 1 base to trimming and J lost 4 bases; unmatched junction nucleotides: 9. Germline V CDR1 and CDR2: MNHEY, SMNVEV (reference sequence). This CDR3 region has 17 residues. CDR3 DNA sequence: TGTGCCAGCAGTTTATTTTTTGTAACTAGCGGATACAATGAGCAGTTCTTC. Translated, it gives CASSLFFVTSGYNEQFF.

The genes are TRBV6-6 and TRBJ2-7; TRBD2 matches at 7 bases. The CDR3 is 15 amino acids. Germline CDR1 MNHNY, CDR2 SVGAGI (reference sequence). The J segment lost 3 bases and the V segment lost 0 bases, leaving 5 bases of the junction unmatched. The DNA of the CDR3 is TGTGCCAGCAGTTACTCGATCGCGGGAGACTACGAGCAGTACTTC. Protein sequence: CASSYSIAGDYEQYF.

The chain uses TRBV27 and TRBJ2-1; 12 bases map to TRBD2. The CDR3 is 14 residues long. Germline CDR1 reads MNHEY; CDR2 reads SMNVEV (reference sequence). V lost 3 bases and J lost 7; bases outside the gene matches: 1. The CDR3 sequence: CASSFGTSGNEQFF. The DNA for the CDR3 is TGTGCCAGCAGTTTCGGGACTAGCGGGAATGAGCAGTTCTTC.

This clone was counted a few times. The chain combines TRBV15 with TRBJ2-5, with 7 bases identical to TRBD1. The ends lost 0 bases at V and 1 base at J; junction bases unmatched: 2. This CDR3 contains 15 residues. Germline CDR1 is LNHNV and CDR2 is YYDKDF (reference sequence). In DNA, the CDR3 is TGTGCCACCAGCAGAGAGGGACAGTTCCAAGAGACCCAGTACTTC. It codes for CATSREGQFQETQYF.

The rearrangement joins TRBV7-6 to TRBJ1-2; D ambiguous. There are 14 residues in the CDR3. V was clipped by 2 bases and J by 2 bases, with 9 bases between them. CDR1 is SGHVS and CDR2 is FNYEAQ in the germline V gene. DNA of the CDR3: TGTGCCAGCAGCTTAACCGGGAAGAACTATGGCTACACCTTC. Residues: CASSLTGKNYGYTF. The full variable domain, in which reference TRBV7-6 and TRBJ1-2 provide the parts outside the CDR3, is GAGVSQSPRYKVTKRGQDVALRCDPISGHVSLYWYRQALGQGPEFLTYFNYEAQQDKSGLPNDRFSAERPEGSISTLTIQRTEQRDSAMYRCASSLTGKNYGYTFGSGTRLTVV.

The chain combines TRBV2 with TRBJ2-1; D unclear. This CDR3 contains 12 residues. Germline-derived CDR1 and CDR2 are SNHLY and FYNNEI. The ends were cut back, 1 base at V and 6 bases at J, with 4 bases in the middle. The CDR3 loop is CASSEELNEQFF. CDR3 coding DNA: TGTGCCAGCAGTGAAGAACTCAATGAGCAGTTCTTC.

The V and J genes are TRBV2 and TRBJ1-1; possibly TRBD1 for D (5 bases). This CDR3 is 11 amino acids long. Trimming took off 8 bases at V and 7 bases at J, with 11 bases between the two ends. From germline, CDR1 is SNHLY and CDR2 FYNNEI. Here the CDR3 DNA reads TGTGCCAGCGCGGGCGGGGGTGAAGCTTTCTTT. Its protein is CASAGGGEAFF.

This sequence joins TRBV21-1 and TRBJ2-2. TRBV21-1 is tagged as a pseudogene. This CDR3 has 16 residues. The CDR3 nucleotides read TGTGCCAGCAGCAGAACCGGGACCCTCGGCACCGGGGAGCTGTTTTTT. Translation gives CASSRTGTLGTGELFF.

The chain is built from TRBV19 and TRBJ2-2, with 8 bases that match TRBD2. V was clipped by 5 bases and J by 8 bases; unmatched bases: 13. The CDR3 runs 16 residues. Per germline, CDR1 LNHDA and CDR2 SQIVND (reference sequence). CDR3 in amino acids: CASSPWTSNYVGELFF. DNA of the CDR3: TGTGCCAGTAGTCCCTGGACTAGCAATTACGTTGGGGAGCTGTTTTTT. The whole variable domain, filled in from reference TRBV19 and TRBJ2-2, reads DGGITQSPKYLFRKEGQNVTLSCEQNLNHDAMYWYRQDPGQGLRLIYYSQIVNDFQKGDIAEGYSVSREKKESFPLTVTSAQKNPTAFYLCASSPWTSNYVGELFFGEGSRLTVL.

The V call is TRBV19, the J call TRBJ2-1; 7 bases fit TRBD2. This CDR3 spans 16 amino acids. Germline values: CDR1 LNHDA, CDR2 SQIVND (reference sequence). The J segment lost 7 bases and the V segment lost 3 bases, leaving 12 bases of the junction unmatched. The CDR3 coding sequence is TGTGCCAGTAGTATCAGGCTAGCGGCTCCCTGGAATGAGCAGTTCTTC. It encodes CASSIRLAAPWNEQFF.

This clone was counted a few times. The chain carries TRBV4-1 and TRBJ1-4; possibly TRBD1 for D (5 bases). Trimming took off 3 bases at V and 4 bases at J, with 9 bases between the two ends. Germline-derived CDR1 and CDR2 are MGHRA and YSYEKL. This CDR3 comprises 14 residues. CDR3 amino acids: CASSHQGFNEKLFF. The CDR3 DNA reads as TGCGCCAGCAGCCACCAGGGATTTAATGAAAAACTGTTTTTT.

This clone was recorded a few times. The sample carries other DNA sequences with the same CDR3. The chain uses TRBV4-1 and TRBJ2-7; possible D gene TRBD1, 5 bases. Germline V gene data show CDR1 as MGHRA and CDR2 as YSYEKL. The V end was cut by 0 bases, the J end by 4 bases, with 13 bases between. This CDR3 has 15 amino acids. The CDR3 is CASSQDRVGIYEQYF. CDR3 nucleotide sequence: TGCGCCAGCAGCCAAGACAGGGTTGGGATTTACGAGCAGTACTTC.

The gene calls are TRBV7-3 and TRBJ2-7, with 8 bases aligning to TRBD1. The CDR3 spans 14 residues. Germline lookup yields CDR1 SGHTA and CDR2 FQGTGA. V shed 5 bases, J shed 5 bases, and the junction held 8 bases outside the gene matches. DNA of the CDR3: TGTGCCAGCAGCCCAGGGACAGGCCGGGACGAGCAGTACTTC. It specifies CASSPGTGRDEQYF.

This sequence joins TRBV19 and TRBJ2-5; D not certain. V lost 4 bases to trimming and J lost 5 bases, with 14 bases between them. Germline CDR1 is LNHDA and CDR2 is SQIVND (reference sequence). There are 14 residues in the CDR3. CDR3 sequence: CASSRPGLVETQYF. CDR3 nucleotides: TGTGCCAGTAGTAGGCCGGGTTTGGTGGAGACCCAGTACTTC.

The genes are TRBV5-3 and TRBJ1-2, with TRBD1 matching 7 bases. TRBV5-3 carries the ORF label, with uncertain function. CDR3 length: 16 residues. With V trimmed by 4 bases and J by 4 bases, 13 bases remained unmatched. For the CDR3, the DNA is TGTGCCAGAAGCAGAGTTGGAGGGGGCTCTATCTATGGCTACACCTTC. Translated: CARSRVGGGSIYGYTF.

CDR3 protein: CASSQSPTTDYEQYF. CDR3 coding DNA: TGCGCCAGCAGCCAATCGCCGACCACTGACTACGAGCAGTACTTC. The chain is built from TRBV4-1 and TRBJ2-7, with no clear D. The germline V gene encodes CDR1 MGHRA and CDR2 YSYEKL. The V end was cut by 2 bases, the J end by 3 bases, with 14 bases between. This CDR3 region has 15 residues.

This rearrangement joins TRBV5-1 to TRBJ2-7; D might be TRBD2 (6 bases). Per the germline V gene, CDR1 is SGHRS and CDR2 is YFSETQ. Trimming took 4 bases from V and 4 from J, leaving 12 bases between them. This CDR3 is built from 13 residues. CDR3 DNA sequence: TGCGCCAGCAGCCCCGGGACTTTTTACGAGCAGTACTTC. This encodes CASSPGTFYEQYF.

This chain connects TRBV6-1 to TRBJ2-7; D is perhaps TRBD2 (6 bases). Per the germline V gene, CDR1 is MNHNS and CDR2 is SASEGT. The CDR3 is made up of 13 amino acids. Trimming pared 1 base from V and 7 bases from J, leaving 11 bases between. The CDR3 reads CASSEVRGREQYF. In nucleotides, the CDR3 is TGTGCCAGCAGTGAAGTCCGAGGGAGGGAGCAGTACTTC.

This clone was detected many times. The chain employs TRBV2 and TRBJ1-2; D unclear. Germline lookup yields CDR1 SNHLY and CDR2 FYNNEI. The V end lost 7 bases, the J end lost 4 bases, and 13 bases lay between the germline ends. The length of the CDR3 is 13 residues. The CDR3 sequence is CASTDKPGYGYTF. CDR3 bases: TGTGCCAGCACCGATAAGCCGGGCTATGGCTACACCTTC.